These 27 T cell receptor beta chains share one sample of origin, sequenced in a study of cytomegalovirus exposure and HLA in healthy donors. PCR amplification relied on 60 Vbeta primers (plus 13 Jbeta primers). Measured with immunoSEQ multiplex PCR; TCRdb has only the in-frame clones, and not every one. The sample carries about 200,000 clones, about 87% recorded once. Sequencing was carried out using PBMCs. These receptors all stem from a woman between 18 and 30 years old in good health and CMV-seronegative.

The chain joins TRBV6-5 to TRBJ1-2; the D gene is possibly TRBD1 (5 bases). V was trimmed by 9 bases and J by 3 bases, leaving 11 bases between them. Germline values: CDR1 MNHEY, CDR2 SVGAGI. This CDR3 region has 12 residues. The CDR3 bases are TGTGCCAGTCTAACCAGGGACTATGGCTACACCTTC. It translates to CASLTRDYGYTF.

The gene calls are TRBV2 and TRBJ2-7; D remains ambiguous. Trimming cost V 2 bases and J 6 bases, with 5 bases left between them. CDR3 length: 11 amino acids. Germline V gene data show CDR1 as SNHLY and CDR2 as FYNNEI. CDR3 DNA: TGTGCCAGCAGTGAACAGATCGAGCAGTACTTC. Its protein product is CASSEQIEQYF.

Written as DNA, the CDR3 is TGTGCCAGTAGGACTAGCGGGACCTACGAGCAGTACTTC. It codes for CASRTSGTYEQYF. This sequence joins TRBV19 and TRBJ2-7, with 11 bases aligning to TRBD2. J was trimmed by 2 bases and V by 6 bases; bases with no gene match: 0. Germline values: CDR1 LNHDA, CDR2 SQIVND (reference sequence). The CDR3 consists of 13 residues.

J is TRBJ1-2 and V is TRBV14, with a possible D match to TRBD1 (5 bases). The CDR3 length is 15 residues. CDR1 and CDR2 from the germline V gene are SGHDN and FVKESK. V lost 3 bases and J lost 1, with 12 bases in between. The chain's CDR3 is CASSQYRILNYGYTF. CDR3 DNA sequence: TGTGCCAGCAGCCAGTACAGGATCCTTAACTATGGCTACACCTTC.

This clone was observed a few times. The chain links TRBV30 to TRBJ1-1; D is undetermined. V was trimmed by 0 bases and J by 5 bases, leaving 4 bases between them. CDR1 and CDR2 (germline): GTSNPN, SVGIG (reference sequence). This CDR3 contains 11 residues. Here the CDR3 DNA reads TGTGCCTGGAGTGTTGAGACTGAAGCTTTCTTT. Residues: CAWSVETEAFF.

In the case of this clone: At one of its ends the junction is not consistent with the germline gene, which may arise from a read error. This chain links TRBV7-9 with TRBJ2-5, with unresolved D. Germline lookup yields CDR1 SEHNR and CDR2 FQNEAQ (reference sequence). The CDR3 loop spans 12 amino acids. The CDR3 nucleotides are TGTTCCAGCAGCGCCGGAGTTGGGACCCAGTACTTC. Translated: CSSSAGVGTQYF.

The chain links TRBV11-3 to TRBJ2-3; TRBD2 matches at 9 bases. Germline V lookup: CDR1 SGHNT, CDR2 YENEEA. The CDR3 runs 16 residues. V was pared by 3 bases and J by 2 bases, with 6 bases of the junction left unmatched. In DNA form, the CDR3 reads TGTGCCAGCAGCTTCGGCCTAGCGGGACCCACAGATACGCAGTATTTT. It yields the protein CASSFGLAGPTDTQYF.

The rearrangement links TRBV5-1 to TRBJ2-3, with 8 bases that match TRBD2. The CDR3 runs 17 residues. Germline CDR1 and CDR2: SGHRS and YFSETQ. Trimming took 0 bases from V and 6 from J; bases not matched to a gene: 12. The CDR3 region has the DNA TGCGCCAGCAGCTTGGAATCTCTAGCGGGTTTTTGGGATACGCAGTATTTT. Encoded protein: CASSLESLAGFWDTQYF. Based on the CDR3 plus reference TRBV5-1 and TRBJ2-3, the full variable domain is KAGVTQTPRYLIKTRGQQVTLSCSPISGHRSVSWYQQTPGQGLQFLFEYFSETQRNKGNFPGRFSGRQFSNSRSEMNVSTLELGDSALYLCASSLESLAGFWDTQYFGPGTRLTVL.

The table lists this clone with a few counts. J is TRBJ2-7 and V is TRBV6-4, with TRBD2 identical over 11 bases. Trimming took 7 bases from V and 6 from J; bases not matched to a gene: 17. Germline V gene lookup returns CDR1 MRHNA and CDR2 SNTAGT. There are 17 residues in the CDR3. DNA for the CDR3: TGTGCCAGCAAGACCTTGGGGATGGTAGCGGGGGGGCCCGAGCAGTACTTC. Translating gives CASKTLGMVAGGPEQYF.

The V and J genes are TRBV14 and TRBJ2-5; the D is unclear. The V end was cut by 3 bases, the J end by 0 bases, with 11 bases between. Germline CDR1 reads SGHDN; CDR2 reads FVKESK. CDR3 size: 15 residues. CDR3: CASSHPRHHQETQYF. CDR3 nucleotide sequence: TGTGCCAGCAGCCACCCGCGCCACCACCAAGAGACCCAGTACTTC.

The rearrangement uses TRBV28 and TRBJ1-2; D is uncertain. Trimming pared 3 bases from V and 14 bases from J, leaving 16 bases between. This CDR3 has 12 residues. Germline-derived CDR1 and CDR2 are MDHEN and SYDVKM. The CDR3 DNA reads TGTGCCAGCAGTTTGGAGGTCGCCGGCCGGACCTTC. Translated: CASSLEVAGRTF.

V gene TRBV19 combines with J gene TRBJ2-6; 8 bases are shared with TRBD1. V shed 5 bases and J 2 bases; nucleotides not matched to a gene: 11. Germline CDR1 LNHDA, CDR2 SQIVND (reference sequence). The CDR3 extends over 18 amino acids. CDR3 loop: CASSDQQGGRAGANVLTF. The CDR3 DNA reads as TGTGCCAGTAGTGATCAACAGGGGGGAAGGGCTGGGGCCAACGTCCTGACTTTC.

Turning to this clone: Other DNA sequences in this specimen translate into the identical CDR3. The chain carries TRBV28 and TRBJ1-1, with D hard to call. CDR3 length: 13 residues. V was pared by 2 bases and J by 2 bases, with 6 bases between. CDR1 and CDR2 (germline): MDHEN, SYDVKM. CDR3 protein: CASSLPVNTEAFF. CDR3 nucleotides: TGTGCCAGCAGTTTACCCGTTAACACTGAAGCTTTCTTT.

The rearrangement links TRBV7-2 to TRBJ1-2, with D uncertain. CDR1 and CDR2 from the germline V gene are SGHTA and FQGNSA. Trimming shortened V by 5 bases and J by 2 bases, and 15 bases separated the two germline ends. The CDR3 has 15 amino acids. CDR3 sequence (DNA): TGTGCCAGCAGCCCGCGTCCGGGTTCCAACTATGGCTACACCTTC. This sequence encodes CASSPRPGSNYGYTF.

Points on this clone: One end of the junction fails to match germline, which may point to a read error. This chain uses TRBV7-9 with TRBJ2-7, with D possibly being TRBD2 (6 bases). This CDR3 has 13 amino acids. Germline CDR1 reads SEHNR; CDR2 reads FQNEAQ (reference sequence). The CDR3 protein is CSSSTRERYEQYF. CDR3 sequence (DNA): TGTTCCAGCAGCACCCGGGAGCGCTACGAGCAGTACTTC.

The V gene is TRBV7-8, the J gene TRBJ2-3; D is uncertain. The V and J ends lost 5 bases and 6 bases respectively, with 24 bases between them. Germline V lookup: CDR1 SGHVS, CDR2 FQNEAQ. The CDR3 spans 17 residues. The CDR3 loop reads CASSTPRVGADFDTQYF. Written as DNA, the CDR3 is TGTGCCAGCAGCACCCCCCGGGTAGGAGCTGATTTTGATACGCAGTATTTT.

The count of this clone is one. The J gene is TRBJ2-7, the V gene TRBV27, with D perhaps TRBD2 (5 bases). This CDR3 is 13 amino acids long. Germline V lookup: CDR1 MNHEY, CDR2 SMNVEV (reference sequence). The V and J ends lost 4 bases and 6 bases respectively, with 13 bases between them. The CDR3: CASSSSLASEQYF. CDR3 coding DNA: TGTGCCAGCAGTTCTAGCCTAGCCAGCGAGCAGTACTTC.

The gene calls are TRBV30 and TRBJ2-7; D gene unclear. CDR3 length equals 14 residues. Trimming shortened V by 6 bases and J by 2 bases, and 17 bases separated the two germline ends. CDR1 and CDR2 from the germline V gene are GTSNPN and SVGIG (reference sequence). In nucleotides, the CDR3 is TGTGCCTGCCCGGGTAAGGCCCGCGCCTACGAGCAGTACTTC. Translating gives CACPGKARAYEQYF.

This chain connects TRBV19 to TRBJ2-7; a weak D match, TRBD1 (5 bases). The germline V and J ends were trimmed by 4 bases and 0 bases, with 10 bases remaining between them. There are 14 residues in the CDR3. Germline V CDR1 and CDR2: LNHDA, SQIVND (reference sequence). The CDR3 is CASSKGWGSYEQYF. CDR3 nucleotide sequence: TGTGCCAGTAGTAAGGGGTGGGGCTCCTACGAGCAGTACTTC.

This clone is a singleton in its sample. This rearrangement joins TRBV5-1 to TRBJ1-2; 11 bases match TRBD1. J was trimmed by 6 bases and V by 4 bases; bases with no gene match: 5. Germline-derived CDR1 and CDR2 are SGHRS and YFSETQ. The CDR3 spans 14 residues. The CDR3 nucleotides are TGCGCCAGCAGCCTTGGACAGGGGGCGAATGGCTACACCTTC. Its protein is CASSLGQGANGYTF. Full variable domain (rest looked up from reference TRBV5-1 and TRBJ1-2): KAGVTQTPRYLIKTRGQQVTLSCSPISGHRSVSWYQQTPGQGLQFLFEYFSETQRNKGNFPGRFSGRQFSNSRSEMNVSTLELGDSALYLCASSLGQGANGYTFGSGTRLTVV.

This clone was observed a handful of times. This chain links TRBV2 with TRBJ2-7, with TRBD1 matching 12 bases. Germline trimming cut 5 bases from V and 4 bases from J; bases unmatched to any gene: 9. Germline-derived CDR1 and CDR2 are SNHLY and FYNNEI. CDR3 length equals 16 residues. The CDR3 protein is CASSPPGTGGLYEQYF. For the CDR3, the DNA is TGTGCCAGCAGTCCACCTGGGACAGGGGGCTTATACGAGCAGTACTTC.

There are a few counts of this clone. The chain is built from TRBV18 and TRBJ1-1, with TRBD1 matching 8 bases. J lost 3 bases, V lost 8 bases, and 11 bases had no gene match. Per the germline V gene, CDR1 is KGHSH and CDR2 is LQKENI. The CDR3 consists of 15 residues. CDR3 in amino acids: CASLPNQGAYTEAFF. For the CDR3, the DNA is TGTGCCAGCCTCCCTAACCAGGGGGCGTACACTGAAGCTTTCTTT. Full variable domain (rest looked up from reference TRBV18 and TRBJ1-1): NAGVMQNPRHLVRRRGQEARLRCSPMKGHSHVYWYRQLPEEGLKFMVYLQKENIIDESGMPKERFSAEFPKEGPSILRIQQVVRGDSAAYFCASLPNQGAYTEAFFGQGTRLTVV.

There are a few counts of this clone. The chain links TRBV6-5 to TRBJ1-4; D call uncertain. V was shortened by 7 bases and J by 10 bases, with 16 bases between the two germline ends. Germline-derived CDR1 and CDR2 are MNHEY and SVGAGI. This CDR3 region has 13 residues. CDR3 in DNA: TGTGCCAGCAAAATCGGAGCTGAAGGAAAACTGTTTTTT. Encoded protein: CASKIGAEGKLFF.

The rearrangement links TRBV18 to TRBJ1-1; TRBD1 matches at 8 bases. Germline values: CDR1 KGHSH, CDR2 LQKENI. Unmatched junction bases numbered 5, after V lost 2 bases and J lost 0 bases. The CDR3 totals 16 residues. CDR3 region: CASSPGGTGMNTEAFF. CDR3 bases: TGTGCCAGCTCACCAGGGGGGACAGGAATGAACACTGAAGCTTTCTTT.

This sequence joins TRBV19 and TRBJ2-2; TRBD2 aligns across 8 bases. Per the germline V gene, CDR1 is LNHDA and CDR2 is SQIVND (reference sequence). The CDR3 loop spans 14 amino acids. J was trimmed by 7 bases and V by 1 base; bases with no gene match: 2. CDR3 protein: CASSIVSGSGELFF. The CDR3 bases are TGTGCCAGTAGTATAGTAAGCGGGAGCGGGGAGCTGTTTTTT.

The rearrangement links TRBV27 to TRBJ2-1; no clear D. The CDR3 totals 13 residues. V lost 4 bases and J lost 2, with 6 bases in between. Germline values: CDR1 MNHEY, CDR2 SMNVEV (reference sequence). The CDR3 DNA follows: TGTGCCAGCAGTTCGAGCGCCTACAATGAGCAGTTCTTC. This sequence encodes CASSSSAYNEQFF.

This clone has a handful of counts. As DNA, the CDR3 is TGTGCCATCAGGGGAACAGGGGGCTCGGACGAGCAGTACTTC. Protein: CAIRGTGGSDEQYF. This chain joins TRBV10-3 and TRBJ2-7; 9 bases match TRBD1. There are 14 residues in the CDR3. Germline V gives CDR1 ENHRY, CDR2 SYGVKD. After removal of 6 bases from V and 5 bases from J, the junction contained 8 bases not matched to a gene.